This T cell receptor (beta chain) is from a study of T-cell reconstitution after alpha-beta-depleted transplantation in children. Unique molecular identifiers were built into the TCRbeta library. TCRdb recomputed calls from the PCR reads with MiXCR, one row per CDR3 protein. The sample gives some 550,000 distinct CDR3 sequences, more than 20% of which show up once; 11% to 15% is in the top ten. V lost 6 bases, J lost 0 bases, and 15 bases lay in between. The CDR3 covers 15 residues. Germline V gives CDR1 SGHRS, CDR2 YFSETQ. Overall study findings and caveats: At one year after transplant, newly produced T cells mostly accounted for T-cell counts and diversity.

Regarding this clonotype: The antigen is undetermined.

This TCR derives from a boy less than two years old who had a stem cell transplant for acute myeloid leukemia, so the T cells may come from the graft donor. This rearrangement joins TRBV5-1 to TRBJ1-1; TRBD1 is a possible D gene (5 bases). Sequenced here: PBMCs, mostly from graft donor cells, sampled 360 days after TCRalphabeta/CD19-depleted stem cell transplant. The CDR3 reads CASTREGSVNTEAFF. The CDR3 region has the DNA TGCGCCAGCACCAGGGAGGGGAGCGTGAACACTGAAGCTTTCTTT.